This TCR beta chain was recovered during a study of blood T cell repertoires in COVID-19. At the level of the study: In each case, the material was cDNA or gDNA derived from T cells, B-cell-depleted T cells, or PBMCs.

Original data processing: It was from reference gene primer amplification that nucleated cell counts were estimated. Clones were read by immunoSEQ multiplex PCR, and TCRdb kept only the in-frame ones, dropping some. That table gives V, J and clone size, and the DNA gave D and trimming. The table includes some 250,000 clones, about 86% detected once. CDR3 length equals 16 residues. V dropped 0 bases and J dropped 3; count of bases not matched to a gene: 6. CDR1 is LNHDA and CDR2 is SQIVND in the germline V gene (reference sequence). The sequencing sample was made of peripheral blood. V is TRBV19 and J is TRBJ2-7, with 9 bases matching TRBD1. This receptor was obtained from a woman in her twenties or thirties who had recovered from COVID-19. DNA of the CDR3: TGTGCCAGTAGTATAGATCGCGGGACAGGGTACTACGAGCAGTACTTC. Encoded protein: CASSIDRGTGYYEQYF.